Below are 29 T cell receptor beta chains sequenced from a single sample in a study of blood T cell repertoires in COVID-19. The table came from immunoSEQ multiplex PCR; TCRdb's copy has only in-frame clones and leaves some out. The table records about 240,000 clones, roughly 83% of them present only once. Specimen: peripheral blood. These receptors all stem from a man at least 80 years old with acute or convalescent COVID-19.

This chain links TRBV5-1 with TRBJ1-1; the match to TRBD1 covers 8 bases. The CDR3 is 16 residues long. V was clipped by 5 bases and J by 3 bases; unmatched bases: 12. Germline lookup yields CDR1 SGHRS and CDR2 YFSETQ. The CDR3 sequence is CASSLRPQGVDTEAFF. CDR3 bases: TGCGCCAGCAGTCTGAGACCACAGGGGGTCGACACTGAAGCTTTCTTT.

The rearrangement joins TRBV28 to TRBJ2-7; D might be TRBD2 (5 bases). V shed 5 bases and J shed 0 bases, with 11 bases lying between them. Germline V CDR1 and CDR2: MDHEN, SYDVKM. The CDR3 loop spans 14 amino acids. For the CDR3, the DNA is TGTGCCAGCAGTGGAGGCTACCTCTCCTACGAGCAGTACTTC. Protein product: CASSGGYLSYEQYF.

As regards this clone: The identical CDR3 is also encoded by other nucleotide sequences in the sample. The chain carries TRBV3-1 (or the pseudogene TRBV3-2) and TRBJ1-2; no firm D call. The CDR3 is 12 amino acids. The germline CDR1 and CDR2 sequences are LGHDT and YNNKEL (reference sequence). V gave up 0 bases and J gave up 4 bases, with 3 bases separating them. As DNA, the CDR3 is TGTGCCAGCAGCCAAGATATCTATGGCTACACCTTC. This sequence encodes CASSQDIYGYTF.

This clone was seen a handful of times. CDR3 coding DNA: TGTGCCAGCAGCCAAGTTCGGACAGGGCCCGCCTACGAGCAGTACTTC. This translates into CASSQVRTGPAYEQYF. The genes are TRBV14 and TRBJ2-7; 8 nucleotides align to TRBD1. This CDR3 has 16 residues. The germline V gene has CDR1 SGHDN and CDR2 FVKESK. Trimming took 1 base from V and 2 from J; bases not matched to a gene: 7.

The rearrangement joins TRBV3-1 (or the pseudogene TRBV3-2) to TRBJ2-1; 7 positions match TRBD2. Germline CDR1 reads LGHDT; CDR2 reads YNNKEL (reference sequence). The CDR3 is 17 amino acids. J was trimmed by 7 bases and V by 0 bases; bases with no gene match: 12. The CDR3 nucleotides read TGTGCCAGCAGCCAAGAGTGGCGCGGGGGAGGTGGGAATGAGCAGTTCTTC. Translating it yields CASSQEWRGGGGNEQFF.

This chain connects TRBV19 to TRBJ2-2; 7 bases align to TRBD1. J gave up 6 bases and V 3 bases, and 4 bases lay outside the gene matches. The germline CDR1 and CDR2 sequences are LNHDA and SQIVND (reference sequence). This CDR3 has 14 residues. CDR3 sequence: CASSMRGPAGELFF. The CDR3 region has the DNA TGTGCCAGTAGTATGAGGGGGCCGGCCGGGGAGCTGTTTTTT.

CDR3 loop: CASSGEVAGGKETQYF. CDR3 nucleotide sequence: TGTGCCAGCAGTGGGGAAGTAGCGGGAGGGAAAGAGACCCAGTACTTC. The chain carries TRBV6-1 and TRBJ2-5; 11 bases line up with TRBD2. Per germline, CDR1 MNHNS and CDR2 SASEGT. The CDR3 runs 16 residues. The V segment lost 4 bases and the J segment 3 bases; nucleotides outside the gene matches: 7.

This clone was seen only once. The V and J genes are TRBV5-8 and TRBJ1-1; possibly TRBD1 for D (6 bases). Trimming removed 4 bases at V and 6 bases at J, with 25 bases between. The CDR3 extends over 17 amino acids. CDR1 and CDR2 from the germline V gene are SGHTS and YDEGEE. The CDR3 DNA reads TGTGCCAGCAGCACCCGGGACACGATAGGGCGAAGGGCTGAAGCTTTCTTT. Protein: CASSTRDTIGRRAEAFF.

The rearrangement uses TRBV28 and TRBJ2-1; possibly TRBD2 for D (6 bases). Germline V CDR1 and CDR2: MDHEN, SYDVKM. Trimming stripped 7 bases from V and 6 bases from J, with 13 bases between. CDR3 size: 13 residues. The CDR3 DNA sequence: TGTGCCAGCAATCGGGGGACCCCCAATGAGCAGTTCTTC. It encodes CASNRGTPNEQFF.

This clone appeared once. This sequence joins TRBV19 and TRBJ1-1, with 9 positions matching TRBD1. CDR3 size: 14 residues. The V segment lost 5 bases and the J segment 5 bases; nucleotides outside the gene matches: 6. Germline-derived CDR1 and CDR2 are LNHDA and SQIVND (reference sequence). The CDR3 nucleotides read TGTGCCAGTAGTGTGGGACAGGGTGGGACTGAAGCTTTCTTT. Translation gives CASSVGQGGTEAFF.

The gene calls are TRBV27 and TRBJ2-3, with 10 bases fitting TRBD2. The junction had 11 bases not matched to a gene; V was cut back by 6 bases and J by 2 bases. CDR1 is MNHEY, CDR2 SMNVEV, per germline (reference sequence). CDR3 length: 17 residues. CDR3 sequence: CASRQRGAGGLTDTQYF. The CDR3 DNA is TGTGCCAGCAGACAAAGGGGAGCGGGAGGGCTCACAGATACGCAGTATTTT.

V is TRBV10-3 and J is TRBJ2-7, with 7 bases lining up with TRBD2. The V segment lost 2 bases and the J segment 2 bases; nucleotides outside the gene matches: 6. This CDR3 is 15 amino acids long. Germline values: CDR1 ENHRY, CDR2 SYGVKD. The CDR3 sequence: CAISESRTRAYEQYF. The CDR3 bases are TGTGCCATCAGTGAGAGTCGGACTAGAGCCTACGAGCAGTACTTC.

The chain couples TRBV7-2 to TRBJ2-7, with 10 bases lining up with TRBD1. The CDR3 totals 17 residues. V trimming: 2 bases; J trimming: 3 bases; junction bases outside the gene matches: 10. Germline CDR1 is SGHTA and CDR2 is FQGNSA. The CDR3 spells CASSLRGGDRGFYEQYF. As DNA, the CDR3 is TGTGCCAGCAGCTTAAGGGGTGGGGACAGGGGCTTCTACGAGCAGTACTTC.

This clone was picked up a small number of times. This sequence joins TRBV6-5 and TRBJ1-4; D ambiguous. The V end lost 0 bases, the J end lost 8 bases, and 10 bases lay between the germline ends. The germline CDR1 and CDR2 sequences are MNHEY and SVGAGI. CDR3 size: 14 residues. CDR3 bases: TGTGCCAGCAGTTACTCGAGGGTAACCGAAAAACTGTTTTTT. Residues: CASSYSRVTEKLFF.

This clone was observed a single time. The rearrangement joins TRBV18 to TRBJ2-6, with D unresolved. With 6 bases removed from V and 2 bases from J, the gap between germline ends came to 11 bases. CDR1 is KGHSH and CDR2 is LQKENI in the germline V gene. The CDR3 is made up of 15 amino acids. The CDR3 reads CASSPTQAGANVLTF. CDR3 bases: TGTGCCAGCTCGCCAACTCAAGCTGGGGCCAACGTCCTGACTTTC.

This clone was detected only a few times. The chain links TRBV5-6 to TRBJ1-3; 7 positions agree with TRBD1. In germline, CDR1 is SGHDT, CDR2 YYEEEE. The V and J ends lost 1 base and 7 bases, in that order; junction bases with no gene match: 5. The CDR3 is 14 amino acids. CDR3 sequence: CASSLRRGRNTIYF. The CDR3 DNA reads TGTGCCAGCAGCTTGAGGAGGGGGCGGAACACCATATATTTT. The full variable domain, completed using reference TRBV5-6 and TRBJ1-3, is DAGVTQSPTHLIKTRGQQVTLRCSPKSGHDTVSWYQQALGQGPQFIFQYYEEEERQRGNFPDRFSGHQFPNYSSELNVNALLLGDSALYLCASSLRRGRNTIYFGEGSWLTVV.

This rearrangement joins TRBV7-2 to TRBJ2-1; 9 bases map to TRBD1. V trimming: 3 bases; J trimming: 4 bases; junction bases outside the gene matches: 4. The CDR3 length is 15 residues. The germline V gene has CDR1 SGHTA and CDR2 FQGNSA. The CDR3 DNA reads TGTGCCAGCAGCTTCCGGGACAGGGAATACAATGAGCAGTTCTTC. The encoded protein is CASSFRDREYNEQFF.

The J gene is TRBJ1-1, the V gene TRBV7-2; 8 bases map to TRBD1. V was pared by 2 bases and J by 5 bases, with 7 bases of the junction left unmatched. Germline values: CDR1 SGHTA, CDR2 FQGNSA. This CDR3 has 15 amino acids. The CDR3 spells CASSLSGTGKTEAFF. In DNA form, the CDR3 reads TGTGCCAGCAGCTTATCAGGGACAGGCAAGACTGAAGCTTTCTTT.

The V gene is TRBV6-5, the J gene TRBJ1-5; possible D gene TRBD1, 5 bases. Germline assignment: CDR1 MNHEY and CDR2 SVGAGI. The length of the CDR3 is 14 residues. V was cut by 4 bases and J by 5 bases, with 12 bases left in between. CDR3 coding DNA: TGTGCCAGCAGTTCACGGGGGGGGGATCAGCCCCAGCATTTT. Translating it yields CASSSRGGDQPQHF.

This chain joins TRBV25-1 and TRBJ1-2; 8 positions match TRBD1. With V trimmed by 6 bases and J by 8 bases, 8 bases remained unmatched. CDR1 is MGHDK, CDR2 SYGVNS, per germline. There are 13 residues in the CDR3. CDR3 protein: CASSPTGAGGYTF. The CDR3 region has the DNA TGTGCCAGCAGCCCGACAGGGGCTGGGGGCTACACCTTC.

This chain joins TRBV5-1 and TRBJ2-7; 8 bases are a match to TRBD1. The V gene end was trimmed by 4 bases and the J gene end by 2 bases; junction bases not matched to a gene: 5. CDR3 length: 14 amino acids. Germline CDR1 is SGHRS and CDR2 is YFSETQ. The CDR3 reads CASSLQQGAYEQYF. The CDR3 DNA follows: TGCGCCAGCAGCCTGCAACAGGGGGCCTACGAGCAGTACTTC.

V usage is TRBV5-6 and J usage is TRBJ1-2; D not resolved. The V end lost 2 bases, the J end lost 2 bases, and 19 bases lay between the germline ends. There are 17 residues in the CDR3. CDR1 and CDR2 (germline): SGHDT, YYEEEE. The CDR3 nucleotides read TGTGCCAGCAGCTTCTATCCAAGTGACACCTGGAACTATGGCTACACCTTC. Protein: CASSFYPSDTWNYGYTF.

The chain employs TRBV2 and TRBJ1-1; D remains ambiguous. This CDR3 spans 13 amino acids. From germline, CDR1 is SNHLY and CDR2 FYNNEI. Trimming took off 8 bases at V and 8 bases at J, with 18 bases between the two ends. For the CDR3, the DNA is TGTGCCAGCCAGATCGGACTGACCAGGGAAGCTTTCTTT. It encodes CASQIGLTREAFF. Full variable domain (rest looked up from reference TRBV2 and TRBJ1-1): EPEVTQTPSHQVTQMGQEVILRCVPISNHLYFYWYRQILGQKVEFLVSFYNNEISEKSEIFDDQFSVERPDGSNFTLKIRSTKLEDSAMYFCASQIGLTREAFFGQGTRLTVV.

CDR3 bases: TGTGCCAGCAGCTTAGTCCCAGGGTTAGGGGAAAAACTGTTTTTT. Its protein is CASSLVPGLGEKLFF. The chain is built from TRBV7-2 and TRBJ1-4; the D gene is possibly TRBD1 (5 bases). Trimming stripped 1 base from V and 8 bases from J, with 14 bases between. The CDR3 contains 15 residues. CDR1 and CDR2 (germline): SGHTA, FQGNSA.

This clone was seen only once. The chain uses TRBV29-1 and TRBJ2-5, with D hard to call. CDR1 and CDR2 (germline): SQVTM, ANQGSEA. The CDR3 is 13 amino acids. Deletions cut 0 bases from V and 5 bases from J, with 10 bases between. CDR3 residues: CSVEEGLRETQYF. In DNA, the CDR3 is TGCAGCGTTGAAGAAGGCCTGAGGGAGACCCAGTACTTC.

The V call is TRBV9, the J call TRBJ1-6; the D gene is possibly TRBD1 (6 bases). CDR3 length equals 14 residues. V was shortened by 4 bases and J by 9 bases, with 14 bases between the two germline ends. The germline CDR1 and CDR2 sequences are SGDLS and YYNGEE. The CDR3 loop reads CASSYMWGPSPLHF. The CDR3 DNA reads TGTGCCAGCAGCTACATGTGGGGGCCTTCACCCCTCCACTTT.

The genes are TRBV7-9 and TRBJ1-1; D remains ambiguous. V lost 5 bases, J lost 0 bases, and 13 bases lay in between. CDR1 and CDR2 from the germline V gene are SEHNR and FQNEAQ (reference sequence). CDR3 length: 15 residues. The CDR3 region is CASSRDGLMNTEAFF. The CDR3 DNA is TGTGCCAGCAGCCGAGACGGGTTAATGAACACTGAAGCTTTCTTT.

The V and J genes are TRBV6-2 or TRBV6-3 and TRBJ1-6; no reliable D call. The CDR3 spans 13 residues. Germline lookup yields CDR1 MNHEY and CDR2 SVGEGT. V was trimmed by 4 bases and J by 9 bases, leaving 10 bases between them. The CDR3 spells CASSSGVRSPLHF. Written as DNA, the CDR3 is TGTGCCAGCAGTTCCGGGGTACGTTCACCCCTCCACTTT.

V is TRBV2 and J is TRBJ1-2, with D hard to call. This CDR3 has 13 residues. Germline V gives CDR1 SNHLY, CDR2 FYNNEI. Trimming cost V 8 bases and J 6 bases, with 16 bases left between them. CDR3 coding DNA: TGTGCCAGCGACCGGGGTACCTCAGATGGCTACACCTTC. Translated, it gives CASDRGTSDGYTF.